The clone carrying this T cell receptor (beta chain) appeared a few times. The antigen is not known. In making TCR cDNA, 5'RACE template switching added a universal primer site and UMIs to it. One entry per CDR3 protein, called by TCRdb with MiXCR from the 5' RACE reads. The sample consists of around 310,000 distinct CDR3 sequences, 8.7% of them appearing once. The data derive from a study of T cells after yellow fever vaccination. Study-wide findings and caveats: The secondary response was weaker but peaked faster, day 5 versus 15. Post-booster reappearance was seen for most primary-vaccination clones (roughly 96% CD4, around 90% CD8). From the bulk population, abundant clonotypes could contaminate and appear within FACS-sorted repertoires.

V was pared by 8 bases and J by 1 base, with 6 bases of the junction left unmatched. The CDR3 has 15 amino acids. Per the germline V gene, CDR1 is LGHNA and CDR2 is YSLEER. This TCR came from a man aged 18 to 30 who received the YFV17D yellow fever vaccine. Sequencing was performed on PBMCs, taken on the day of the first yellow fever vaccination. The chain employs TRBV4-3 and TRBJ1-5, with TRBD1 identical over 9 bases. The CDR3, as DNA: TGCGCCAGCGGGGACAGGGCTGGAAGCAATCAGCCCCAGCATTTT. Its protein is CASGDRAGSNQPQHF.